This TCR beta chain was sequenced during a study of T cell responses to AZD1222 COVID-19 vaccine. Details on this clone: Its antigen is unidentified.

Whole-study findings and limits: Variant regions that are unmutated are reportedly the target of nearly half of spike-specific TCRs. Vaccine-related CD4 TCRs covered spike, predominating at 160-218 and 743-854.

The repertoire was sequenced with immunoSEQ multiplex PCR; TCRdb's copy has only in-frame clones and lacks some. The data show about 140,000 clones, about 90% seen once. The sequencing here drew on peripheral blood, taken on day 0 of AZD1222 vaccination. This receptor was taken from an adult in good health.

CDR3 amino acids: CASSLGPHGGLNTEAFF. In DNA form, the CDR3 reads TGTGCCAGCAGCTTAGGGCCACACGGGGGGCTGAACACTGAAGCTTTCTTT. The chain is built from TRBV7-9 and TRBJ1-1, with a weak D call TRBD1 (6 bases). Trimming took off 1 base at V and 0 bases at J, with 15 bases between the two ends. Germline CDR1 SEHNR, CDR2 FQNEAQ (reference sequence). This CDR3 region has 17 residues.